One sample yielded the 21 T cell receptor beta chains listed below, sequenced in a study of T-cell memory formation after mild COVID-19. TCRdb passed the 5' RACE reads through MiXCR, listing each CDR3 protein once. The table has under 550,000 distinct CDR3 sequences, 15% to 20% seen once. The specimen was PBMCs or a T cell subset sorted from them (not recorded which). The receptor source for this set is an adult woman who had mild COVID-19 (a few samples of this study predate the infection). Cell type and time point are not known.

The chain uses TRBV19 and TRBJ2-7; D unresolved. Trimming removed 3 bases at V and 2 bases at J, with 8 bases between. The CDR3 length is 13 residues. The germline V gene has CDR1 LNHDA and CDR2 SQIVND (reference sequence). The CDR3 is CASSILPAYEQYF. The CDR3 DNA follows: TGTGCCAGTAGTATTCTCCCTGCCTACGAGCAGTACTTC.

Written as DNA, the CDR3 is TGTGCCAGCAACACCGGACAGGGGCTCAATCAGCCCCAGCATTTT. It specifies CASNTGQGLNQPQHF. V and J are TRBV6-5 and TRBJ1-5, with 9 bases lining up with TRBD1. There are 15 residues in the CDR3. After removal of 7 bases from V and 3 bases from J, the junction contained 7 bases not matched to a gene. The germline V gene encodes CDR1 MNHEY and CDR2 SVGAGI.

This clonotype was counted between two and nine times. The genes are TRBV5-4 and TRBJ2-7; either TRBD1 or TRBD2 may fit D (6 bases each). Deletions cut 0 bases from V and 2 bases from J, with 9 bases between. Germline V gives CDR1 SGHNT, CDR2 YYREEE (reference sequence). The CDR3 totals 14 residues. The CDR3 here is CASSLDGGPYEQYF. The CDR3 bases are TGTGCCAGCAGCTTGGACGGGGGCCCCTACGAGCAGTACTTC.

This clonotype came up a few times. The V and J genes are TRBV12-3 or TRBV12-4 and TRBJ2-3, with 7 bases lining up with TRBD2. Losses at the gene ends were 4 bases for V and 3 bases for J; bases not matched to a gene: 7. CDR3 length: 15 residues. CDR3 coding DNA: TGTGCCAGCAGTTCTTCTGCGGGAGAGACAGATACGCAGTATTTT. It encodes CASSSSAGETDTQYF.

This clonotype has only a few counts. The chain links TRBV6-2 or TRBV6-3 to TRBJ1-6; D is undetermined. This CDR3 region has 14 residues. V lost 4 bases, J lost 0 bases, and 4 bases lay in between. The germline V gene encodes CDR1 MNHEY and CDR2 SVGEGT. CDR3 in amino acids: CASSSTSYNSPLHF. For the CDR3, the DNA is TGTGCCAGCAGTTCCACCTCCTATAATTCACCCCTCCACTTT.

Comment on this clonotype: The junction shows a germline mismatch at one end, possibly a read error. This chain connects TRBV24-1 to TRBJ1-1; D unclear. The CDR3 is 12 residues long. Germline loops: CDR1 KGHDR, CDR2 SFDVKD. CDR3 nucleotide sequence: TGTGCCACCAGCGATTTGGGCGGAGAAGCTTTCTTT. This sequence encodes CATSDLGGEAFF.

The rearrangement uses TRBV6-2 or TRBV6-3 and TRBJ2-7; no clear D. Germline CDR1 is MNHEY and CDR2 is SVGEGT. The CDR3 sequence is 13 residues long. The V and J ends lost 6 bases and 2 bases respectively, with 11 bases between them. CDR3 DNA sequence: TGTGCCAGCAGGGGCGGCATCCCCTACGAGCAGTACTTC. This sequence encodes CASRGGIPYEQYF.

This clonotype occurred many times. The chain recombines TRBV12-3 or TRBV12-4 with TRBJ2-7, with TRBD1 identical over 7 bases. The J segment lost 2 bases and the V segment lost 6 bases, leaving 7 bases of the junction unmatched. The CDR3 covers 14 residues. DNA of the CDR3: TGTGCCAGCAGCCCAGGGGGACAAGCCTACGAGCAGTACTTC. Its translation: CASSPGGQAYEQYF.

This clonotype appeared a few times. This rearrangement joins TRBV12-3 or TRBV12-4 to TRBJ1-3; 8 nucleotides line up with TRBD1. V lost 6 bases, J lost 8 bases, and 6 bases stayed unmatched. The CDR3 extends over 13 amino acids. The CDR3 DNA is TGTGCCAGCAGCACGGACAGGGTAGACACCATATATTTT. It codes for CASSTDRVDTIYF.

This chain joins TRBV5-1 and TRBJ1-5; possibly TRBD1 for D (5 bases). V lost 5 bases, J lost 2 bases, and 11 bases lay in between. Per the germline V gene, CDR1 is SGHRS and CDR2 is YFSETQ. This CDR3 has 14 residues. CDR3 in DNA: TGCGCCAGCAGGAAAACGGGGGGCAATCAGCCCCAGCATTTT. As protein: CASRKTGGNQPQHF.

This clonotype showed up many times. The chain recombines TRBV27 with TRBJ1-5; TRBD1 matches 8 bases. The CDR3 totals 13 residues. J lost 7 bases, V lost 2 bases, and 1 base had no gene match. Germline-derived CDR1 and CDR2 are MNHEY and SMNVEV (reference sequence). The CDR3 reads CASSLQGAQPQHF. The DNA for the CDR3 is TGTGCCAGCAGTTTACAGGGGGCGCAGCCCCAGCATTTT.

This sequence joins TRBV7-9 and TRBJ2-7; a possible D gene is TRBD2 (6 bases). The V end was cut by 6 bases, the J end by 3 bases, with 9 bases between. Germline CDR1 reads SEHNR; CDR2 reads FQNEAQ (reference sequence). This CDR3 is built from 12 residues. The CDR3 spells CASSRDFYEQYF. The CDR3 DNA sequence: TGTGCCAGCAGTCGGGACTTCTACGAGCAGTACTTC.

V and J are TRBV24-1 and TRBJ1-1, with TRBD1 identical over 9 bases. Trimming removed 4 bases from V and 3 bases from J; junction bases left unmatched: 5. Germline V gene sequence: CDR1 KGHDR, CDR2 SFDVKD. CDR3 length: 15 amino acids. The CDR3 DNA is TGTGCCACCAGTGAGTCGCGGACAGGGGACACTGAAGCTTTCTTT. Translated: CATSESRTGDTEAFF.

This clonotype has only a few counts. CDR3 DNA sequence: TGTGCCAGCAGTTTGGATGGGCGGTTTAATGGCTACACCTTC. Encoded protein: CASSLDGRFNGYTF. The chain carries TRBV12-3 or TRBV12-4 and TRBJ1-2; D remains ambiguous. Trimming pared 3 bases from V and 6 bases from J, leaving 14 bases between. The CDR3 consists of 14 residues.

This clonotype was counted only a few times. The chain links TRBV4-3 to TRBJ2-6, with D hard to call. Trimming left V 4 bases short and J 0 bases short, with 16 bases between. The CDR3 sequence is 18 residues long. The V gene's germline CDR1 is LGHNA and CDR2 YSLEER. Here the CDR3 reads CASSREIGATSGANVLTF. The CDR3 DNA reads as TGCGCCAGCAGCCGAGAGATAGGTGCTACCTCTGGGGCCAACGTCCTGACTTTC.

This clonotype was observed at least ten times. This sequence joins TRBV5-1 and TRBJ2-7; tentatively, D is TRBD1 or TRBD2 (6 bases each). Trimming took 4 bases from V and 1 from J, leaving 15 bases between them. Germline lookup yields CDR1 SGHRS and CDR2 YFSETQ. The CDR3 runs 15 residues. The CDR3: CASSPSQGTSYEQYF. The CDR3 nucleotides are TGCGCCAGCAGCCCCTCGCAGGGGACTTCCTACGAGCAGTACTTC.

CDR3 protein: CASSLSLGDKNTGELFF. DNA of the CDR3: TGTGCCAGCAGCTTATCTCTAGGGGACAAAAACACCGGGGAGCTGTTTTTT. The chain uses TRBV7-8 and TRBJ2-2, with TRBD1 as a possible D gene (6 bases). CDR3 size: 17 residues. CDR1 is SGHVS, CDR2 FQNEAQ, per germline. Trimming cost V 2 bases and J 2 bases, with 15 bases left between them.

V gene TRBV30 combines with J gene TRBJ2-3; 12 positions match TRBD2. The germline V gene has CDR1 GTSNPN and CDR2 SVGIG (reference sequence). The CDR3 is made up of 15 amino acids. After removal of 3 bases from V and 5 bases from J, the junction contained 6 bases not matched to a gene. CDR3 nucleotide sequence: TGTGCCTGGAGCCTAGCGGGGGGGCCGGGAGATACGCAGTATTTT. Protein product: CAWSLAGGPGDTQYF.

The chain is built from TRBV27 and TRBJ1-1; the match to TRBD1 covers 7 bases. This CDR3 is 13 amino acids long. With 8 bases clipped from V and 6 bases from J, the junction kept 9 bases outside the gene matches. The germline V gene encodes CDR1 MNHEY and CDR2 SMNVEV (reference sequence). The CDR3 protein is CASSPPTGSEAFF. CDR3 bases: TGTGCCAGCTCCCCTCCGACAGGGTCTGAAGCTTTCTTT.

There are many counts of this clonotype. The CDR3 sequence: CASSVGYRLLNTGELFF. CDR3 nucleotide sequence: TGTGCCAGCAGTGTGGGGTACAGATTGCTGAACACCGGGGAGCTGTTTTTT. The V call is TRBV25-1, the J call TRBJ2-2; D unclear. Trimming cost V 4 bases and J 1 base, with 16 bases left between them. In germline, CDR1 is MGHDK, CDR2 SYGVNS. CDR3 length: 17 residues.

The genes are TRBV5-4 and TRBJ1-4; a weak D match, TRBD1 (6 bases). The germline gives CDR1 SGHNT, CDR2 YYREEE (reference sequence). V lost 2 bases, J lost 4 bases, and 9 bases lay in between. The CDR3 runs to 14 residues. This chain's CDR3 is CASSFGRGNEKLFF. The CDR3 DNA sequence: TGTGCCAGCAGCTTCGGCAGGGGTAATGAAAAACTGTTTTTT.